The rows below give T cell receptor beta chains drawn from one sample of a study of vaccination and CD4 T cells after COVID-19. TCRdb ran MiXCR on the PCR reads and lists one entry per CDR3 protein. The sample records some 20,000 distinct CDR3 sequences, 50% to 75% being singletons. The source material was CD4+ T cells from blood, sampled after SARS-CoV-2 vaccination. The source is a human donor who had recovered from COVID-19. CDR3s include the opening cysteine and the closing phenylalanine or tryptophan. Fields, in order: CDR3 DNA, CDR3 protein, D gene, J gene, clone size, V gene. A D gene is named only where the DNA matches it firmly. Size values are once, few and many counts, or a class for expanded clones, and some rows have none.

CDR3nt: TGTGCCAGCAGTTTTCTAGTCGGCGAGCAGTACTTC; CDR3aa: CASSFLVGEQYF; d_gene: NA; j_gene: TRBJ2-7; abundance: NA; v_gene: TRBV28
CDR3nt: TGTGCCAGCAGTTTCGACAGGAATTCACCCCTCCACTTT; CDR3aa: CASSFDRNSPLHF; d_gene: NA; j_gene: TRBJ1-6; abundance: NA; v_gene: TRBV6-5
CDR3nt: TGCGCCAGCAGCGGTGACGGCAATCAGCCCCAGCATTTT; CDR3aa: CASSGDGNQPQHF; d_gene: NA; j_gene: TRBJ1-5; abundance: NA; v_gene: TRBV5-1
CDR3nt: TGTACCAGCTCAAGGGAGGGCGGGAGCGGGTACTTC; CDR3aa: CTSSREGGSGYF; d_gene: TRBD2; j_gene: TRBJ2-7; abundance: NA; v_gene: TRBV2
CDR3nt: TGTGCCAGCAGGCGCACAGGGGGGACTGAAGCTTTCTTT; CDR3aa: CASRRTGGTEAFF; d_gene: TRBD1; j_gene: TRBJ1-1; abundance: NA; v_gene: TRBV27
CDR3nt: TGTGCCATCCTGGATGGGGTAAAAAGCACAGATACGCAGTATTTT; CDR3aa: CAILDGVKSTDTQYF; d_gene: NA; j_gene: TRBJ2-3; abundance: NA; v_gene: TRBV10-3
CDR3nt: TGTGCCAGCAGTTTGCAACAGGGATCCTACGAGCAGTACTTC; CDR3aa: CASSLQQGSYEQYF; d_gene: NA; j_gene: TRBJ2-7; abundance: once; v_gene: TRBV12-3/TRBV12-4
CDR3nt: TGTGCCAGCAGTTCGCACAGGGGGCGAGGCACTGAAGCTTTCTTT; CDR3aa: CASSSHRGRGTEAFF; d_gene: TRBD1; j_gene: TRBJ1-1; abundance: few; v_gene: TRBV6-5
CDR3nt: TGCAGTGCTAGAGATCCGGGGAGAAGGACAGATACGCAGTATTTT; CDR3aa: CSARDPGRRTDTQYF; d_gene: NA; j_gene: TRBJ2-3; abundance: NA; v_gene: TRBV20-1
CDR3nt: TGTGCCAGTAGTAAGAGACAGTTGAACACTGAAGCTTTCTTT; CDR3aa: CASSKRQLNTEAFF; d_gene: NA; j_gene: TRBJ1-1; abundance: few; v_gene: TRBV19
CDR3nt: TGTGCCAGCAGTCCCTGGACGAATCAAGAGACCCAGTACTTC; CDR3aa: CASSPWTNQETQYF; d_gene: NA; j_gene: TRBJ2-5; abundance: NA; v_gene: TRBV12-3/TRBV12-4
CDR3nt: TGCAATGCGCCCGGACAGTTCGGGGTGGGGAGCTACACCTTC; CDR3aa: CNAPGQFGVGSYTF; d_gene: NA; j_gene: TRBJ1-2; abundance: NA; v_gene: TRBV20-1
CDR3nt: TGTGCCAGCAGCTTAGGTCTGGGGGCGAGCGCCGGGGCCGAGACCCAGTACTTC; CDR3aa: CASSLGLGASAGAETQYF; d_gene: NA; j_gene: TRBJ2-5; abundance: NA; v_gene: TRBV7-2
CDR3nt: TGTGCCAGCAGGTCTCTCGCGACAGGGGGCTACGAGCAGTACTTC; CDR3aa: CASRSLATGGYEQYF; d_gene: TRBD1; j_gene: TRBJ2-7; abundance: NA; v_gene: TRBV27
CDR3nt: TGTGCCAGCAGTCCGACTAGCCCCCTGGGGGAGCAGTACTTC; CDR3aa: CASSPTSPLGEQYF; d_gene: TRBD2; j_gene: TRBJ2-7; abundance: few; v_gene: TRBV28
CDR3nt: TGCAGTGCTAGAGGCCCTAGCGGGAGAATATACGAGCAGTACTTC; CDR3aa: CSARGPSGRIYEQYF; d_gene: TRBD2; j_gene: TRBJ2-7; abundance: NA; v_gene: TRBV20-1
CDR3nt: TGTGCCAGCAGCTTAATGGGGACAGGGGGCCCAGAGACCCAGTACTTC; CDR3aa: CASSLMGTGGPETQYF; d_gene: TRBD1; j_gene: TRBJ2-5; abundance: few; v_gene: TRBV7-2
CDR3nt: TGTGCCAGCAGTTTGGGGCAGCCCGATCAGCCCCAGCATTTT; CDR3aa: CASSLGQPDQPQHF; d_gene: NA; j_gene: TRBJ1-5; abundance: NA; v_gene: TRBV12-3/TRBV12-4
CDR3nt: TGTGCCAGCAGCCAAGGACTACCGGGGGGCGGCCAGCCCCAGCATTTT; CDR3aa: CASSQGLPGGGQPQHF; d_gene: NA; j_gene: TRBJ1-5; abundance: NA; v_gene: TRBV4-2
CDR3nt: TGCAGTGCCCCGGTCCCGGCAGGCGGCGGGGAGCTGTTTTTT; CDR3aa: CSAPVPAGGGELFF; d_gene: NA; j_gene: TRBJ2-2; abundance: NA; v_gene: TRBV20-1
CDR3nt: TGTGCCAGCAGTACATACCGCGGGACTAGCGGGAGTGCAGATACGCAGTATTTT; CDR3aa: CASSTYRGTSGSADTQYF; d_gene: TRBD2; j_gene: TRBJ2-3; abundance: NA; v_gene: TRBV25-1
CDR3nt: TGTGCCAGCAGTCCCGTATACTATAGGGAGGCAGGGGGTTATGGCTACACCTTC; CDR3aa: CASSPVYYREAGGYGYTF; d_gene: TRBD1; j_gene: TRBJ1-2; abundance: NA; v_gene: TRBV6-1
CDR3nt: TGTGCCAGCAGACCCTCCACCGGGACAGGGGTGAGTGAGCAGTACTTC; CDR3aa: CASRPSTGTGVSEQYF; d_gene: TRBD1; j_gene: TRBJ2-7; abundance: NA; v_gene: TRBV6-1
CDR3nt: TGCGCCAGCAGCTTGGACCAAGAGACCCAGTACTTC; CDR3aa: CASSLDQETQYF; d_gene: NA; j_gene: TRBJ2-5; abundance: NA; v_gene: TRBV5-1
CDR3nt: TGTGCCAGCTCGTTGATCGCGAACACTGAAGCTTTCTTT; CDR3aa: CASSLIANTEAFF; d_gene: NA; j_gene: TRBJ1-1; abundance: NA; v_gene: TRBV18
CDR3nt: TGCAGTGGACTCAAAACGGGCGGGGAGCTGTTTTTT; CDR3aa: CSGLKTGGELFF; d_gene: NA; j_gene: TRBJ2-2; abundance: NA; v_gene: TRBV20-1
CDR3nt: TGTGCCAGCAGCTTTTGGCGAAGCACAGATACGCAGTATTTT; CDR3aa: CASSFWRSTDTQYF; d_gene: NA; j_gene: TRBJ2-3; abundance: NA; v_gene: TRBV7-9
CDR3nt: TGTGCCAGCCATCGGACTAGCGGGAGTGGAGAGCAGTACTTC; CDR3aa: CASHRTSGSGEQYF; d_gene: TRBD2; j_gene: TRBJ2-7; abundance: NA; v_gene: TRBV6-1
CDR3nt: TGTGCCAGCAGCCAAGAGGTTCAGGGGCCTTACGAGCAGTACTTC; CDR3aa: CASSQEVQGPYEQYF; d_gene: NA; j_gene: TRBJ2-7; abundance: NA; v_gene: TRBV4-2
CDR3nt: TGTGCCAGCCCCCCCGAAACAGGCCGCAAGTTACACGACTATGGCTACACCTTC; CDR3aa: CASPPETGRKLHDYGYTF; d_gene: NA; j_gene: TRBJ1-2; abundance: NA; v_gene: TRBV21-1
CDR3nt: TGCAGTGCTAGAGATCCGGGGGGGGGCAATCAGCCCCAGCATTTT; CDR3aa: CSARDPGGGNQPQHF; d_gene: NA; j_gene: TRBJ1-5; abundance: NA; v_gene: TRBV20-1
CDR3nt: TGCAGTGCGTCCGCCCCCGGGACAGGGAAAGAGACCCAGTACTTC; CDR3aa: CSASAPGTGKETQYF; d_gene: TRBD1; j_gene: TRBJ2-5; abundance: NA; v_gene: TRBV20-1
CDR3nt: TGTGCCAGCAGTCCTCGACAGGGGGGTGGCACTGAAGCTTTCTTT; CDR3aa: CASSPRQGGGTEAFF; d_gene: TRBD1; j_gene: TRBJ1-1; abundance: NA; v_gene: TRBV27
CDR3nt: TGTGCCAGCAGCTTTCTAGCGGGGTCCTACGAGCAGTACTTC; CDR3aa: CASSFLAGSYEQYF; d_gene: TRBD2; j_gene: TRBJ2-7; abundance: once; v_gene: TRBV5-4
CDR3nt: TGTGCCAGCAGTTCCCACAGGACGAACACTGAAGCTTTCTTT; CDR3aa: CASSSHRTNTEAFF; d_gene: NA; j_gene: TRBJ1-1; abundance: NA; v_gene: TRBV6-5
CDR3nt: TGTGCCAGCAGTTCGACTAGCGGGAGTTCGTACGAGCAGTACTTC; CDR3aa: CASSSTSGSSYEQYF; d_gene: TRBD2; j_gene: TRBJ2-7; abundance: NA; v_gene: TRBV28
CDR3nt: TGTGCCAGCAGTTTCGGGGCGGTGAAGACCCAGTACTTC; CDR3aa: CASSFGAVKTQYF; d_gene: NA; j_gene: TRBJ2-5; abundance: NA; v_gene: TRBV28
CDR3nt: TGTGCCAGTTCGTTGAATAGCAATCAGCCCCAGCATTTT; CDR3aa: CASSLNSNQPQHF; d_gene: NA; j_gene: TRBJ1-5; abundance: NA; v_gene: TRBV19
CDR3nt: TGTGCCAGCAGTGAAAACCGACAGGGCGGATATGGCTACACCTTC; CDR3aa: CASSENRQGGYGYTF; d_gene: TRBD1; j_gene: TRBJ1-2; abundance: few; v_gene: TRBV6-1
CDR3nt: TGTGCCAGCAGTCCCTTTAGGACAGGGGGCAATCAGCCCCAGCATTTT; CDR3aa: CASSPFRTGGNQPQHF; d_gene: TRBD1; j_gene: TRBJ1-5; abundance: NA; v_gene: TRBV28
CDR3nt: TGTGCCAGCTCACCAGGAATTAGCAATCAGCCCCAGCATTTT; CDR3aa: CASSPGISNQPQHF; d_gene: NA; j_gene: TRBJ1-5; abundance: once; v_gene: TRBV18
CDR3nt: TGTGCCAGTAGTATTGGACAGGGTCCCAACTATGGCTACACCTTC; CDR3aa: CASSIGQGPNYGYTF; d_gene: TRBD1; j_gene: TRBJ1-2; abundance: NA; v_gene: TRBV19
CDR3nt: TGCAGTGCTAGTTTTGGGGGGTACTTATTCACAGATACGCAGTATTTT; CDR3aa: CSASFGGYLFTDTQYF; d_gene: NA; j_gene: TRBJ2-3; abundance: NA; v_gene: TRBV20-1
CDR3nt: TGTGCCAGCAGCCGGGACTCCTATAATTCACCCCTCCACTTT; CDR3aa: CASSRDSYNSPLHF; d_gene: NA; j_gene: TRBJ1-6; abundance: NA; v_gene: TRBV6-2/TRBV6-3
CDR3nt: TGTGCCAGCAGCTTTTTCACAGGTCCGGGCTATGGCTACACCTTC; CDR3aa: CASSFFTGPGYGYTF; d_gene: NA; j_gene: TRBJ1-2; abundance: NA; v_gene: TRBV7-3
CDR3nt: TGTGCCAGCAGCGTAGGACTAGCTCAAGAGACCCAGTACTTC; CDR3aa: CASSVGLAQETQYF; d_gene: TRBD2; j_gene: TRBJ2-5; abundance: once; v_gene: TRBV9
CDR3nt: TGCAGCGTTGAGGAATCGACAGATACGCAGTATTTT; CDR3aa: CSVEESTDTQYF; d_gene: NA; j_gene: TRBJ2-3; abundance: NA; v_gene: TRBV29-1
CDR3nt: TGTGCCAGTAGTGACAGGGGGAATAATGAAAAACTGTTTTTT; CDR3aa: CASSDRGNNEKLFF; d_gene: TRBD1; j_gene: TRBJ1-4; abundance: NA; v_gene: TRBV19
CDR3nt: TGCAGTGCAGGATACCGGGCCTCAAGGACTGAAGCTTTCTTT; CDR3aa: CSAGYRASRTEAFF; d_gene: NA; j_gene: TRBJ1-1; abundance: NA; v_gene: TRBV20-1
CDR3nt: TGCAGTGCGCGCATTCAGGGGGACGGGGGGCAAGGCTACACCTTC; CDR3aa: CSARIQGDGGQGYTF; d_gene: TRBD1; j_gene: TRBJ1-2; abundance: few; v_gene: TRBV20-1
CDR3nt: TGTGCCAGCAGTACCATCCCTGGCACCTACGAGCAGTACTTC; CDR3aa: CASSTIPGTYEQYF; d_gene: NA; j_gene: TRBJ2-7; abundance: NA; v_gene: TRBV27
CDR3nt: TGTGCCAGCAGTTACGCGACAGGGGGCGTGGATACGCAGTATTTT; CDR3aa: CASSYATGGVDTQYF; d_gene: TRBD1; j_gene: TRBJ2-3; abundance: once; v_gene: TRBV6-5
CDR3nt: TGTGCCAGCAGTGAAACCCCTAACAGGGATGCTTTCTTT; CDR3aa: CASSETPNRDAFF; d_gene: NA; j_gene: TRBJ1-1; abundance: NA; v_gene: TRBV6-1